One sample yielded the 20 T cell receptor beta chains listed below, sequenced in a study of response to subunit inactivated influenza vaccine (dated 2018 in TCRdb). Receptor amplification or capture employed RT-PCR. Sequencing took place on an Illumina HiSeq 2500. Through fastp at Q25 and MiXCR, TCRdb rebuilt clones from the public reads, retaining in-frame beta chains. Rows matching on CDR3 protein sequence are summarized as one entry with the most common DNA and genes. The sample table records under 800,000 distinct CDR3 sequences; 14% of these occur just once. 5.5% to 7% of the sample rests with the top ten. Sequences were derived from PBMCs from blood, sampled roughly 2 weeks before vaccination. Receptor source: a man aged 45-65 years who received an inactivated influenza vaccine. Donor details come from another sample of the same person, matched by shared clones.

The J gene is TRBJ1-1, the V gene TRBV10-3, with D unclear. This CDR3 spans 13 amino acids. Germline CDR1 reads ENHRY; CDR2 reads SYGVKD. Trimming removed 9 bases from V and 0 bases from J, with 11 bases in between. The CDR3 coding sequence is TGTGCCATATGCTCCGGGGTGAACACTGAAGCTTTCTTT. Translating it yields CAICSGVNTEAFF.

V usage is TRBV27 and J usage is TRBJ1-6, with no clear D. V dropped 5 bases and J dropped 14 bases, with 25 bases sitting between them. Germline assignment: CDR1 MNHEY and CDR2 SMNVEV (reference sequence). The CDR3 has 16 residues. CDR3 nucleotide sequence: TGTGCCAGCAGTATAACGGCCGGGCGGACCCCCGGGACCCTCCACTTT. This translates into CASSITAGRTPGTLHF.

This clonotype has ten or more counts. The rearrangement links TRBV4-3 to TRBJ2-3; 13 bases map to TRBD2. V lost 2 bases and J lost 4; bases outside the gene matches: 6. Germline CDR1 and CDR2: LGHNA and YSLEER. This CDR3 has 17 amino acids. The CDR3 coding sequence is TGCGCCAGCAGCCAACTATGGACTAGCGGGAGTCCAGATACGCAGTATTTT. Amino acid sequence: CASSQLWTSGSPDTQYF.

The genes are TRBV5-1 and TRBJ2-1, with 8 bases aligning to TRBD2. CDR1 and CDR2 from the germline V gene are SGHRS and YFSETQ. There are 14 residues in the CDR3. J gave up 9 bases and V 4 bases, and 9 bases lay outside the gene matches. The CDR3 nucleotides are TGCGCCAGCAGCGGCTCGGGGGGGTACGGTGAGCAGTTCTTC. As protein: CASSGSGGYGEQFF.

J is TRBJ2-5 and V is TRBV20-1; D remains ambiguous. V was pared by 0 bases and J by 3 bases, with 5 bases between. Germline CDR1 and CDR2: DFQATT and SNEGSKA (reference sequence). The CDR3 covers 12 residues. The CDR3 here is CSARDGKETQYF. The CDR3 coding sequence is TGCAGTGCTAGAGACGGTAAAGAGACCCAGTACTTC.

CDR3 protein: CASSVAGRHTNEQYF. The CDR3 region has the DNA TGTGCCAGCAGCGTAGCGGGACGGCATACCAACGAGCAGTACTTC. V usage is TRBV9 and J usage is TRBJ2-7; TRBD1 or TRBD2 may be the D gene (5 bases each). Trimming shortened V by 0 bases and J by 5 bases, and 15 bases separated the two germline ends. The CDR3 covers 15 residues. Per the germline V gene, CDR1 is SGDLS and CDR2 is YYNGEE.

A few counts support this clonotype. The chain recombines TRBV12-3 or TRBV12-4 with TRBJ2-5; 8 positions agree with TRBD1. CDR3 length: 13 amino acids. J was trimmed by 5 bases and V by 10 bases; bases with no gene match: 9. CDR3 amino acids: CATQGARMETQYF. For the CDR3, the DNA is TGTGCCACTCAGGGGGCGCGGATGGAGACCCAGTACTTC.

There are many counts of this clonotype. V usage is TRBV12-3 or TRBV12-4 and J usage is TRBJ2-1, with a possible D match to TRBD1 (6 bases). There are 14 residues in the CDR3. Trimming stripped 6 bases from V and 5 bases from J, with 14 bases between. CDR3 residues: CASSKSGQNNEQFF. CDR3 in DNA: TGTGCCAGCAGCAAGAGCGGACAGAACAATGAGCAGTTCTTC.

This clonotype was seen only once. V gene TRBV2 combines with J gene TRBJ2-3, with D tentatively TRBD1 or TRBD2 (6 bases each). V shed 10 bases and J shed 2 bases, with 28 bases lying between them. CDR1 and CDR2 (germline): SNHLY, FYNNEI. The CDR3 loop spans 18 amino acids. The CDR3 DNA follows: TGTGCCATCACCTCGGCCGGGGGCTCTTGGGAGAACACAGATACGCAGTATTTT. It codes for CAITSAGGSWENTDTQYF.

The chain employs TRBV20-1 and TRBJ1-1, with D possibly being TRBD1 (5 bases). This CDR3 is 15 amino acids long. The germline V gene has CDR1 DFQATT and CDR2 SNEGSKA (reference sequence). Trimming stripped 0 bases from V and 1 base from J, with 12 bases between. The CDR3 region has the DNA TGCAGTGCTAGAGATCGTGGGGGGAAGAACACTGAAGCTTTCTTT. This codes for CSARDRGGKNTEAFF.

The gene calls are TRBV6-2 or TRBV6-3 and TRBJ2-7, with TRBD2 matching 10 bases. The CDR3 runs to 15 residues. V shed 2 bases, J shed 3 bases, and the junction held 4 bases outside the gene matches. In germline, CDR1 is MNHEY, CDR2 SVGEGT. CDR3 sequence: CASSYILAGDYEQYF. As DNA, the CDR3 is TGTGCCAGCAGTTACATCCTAGCGGGAGACTACGAGCAGTACTTC.

This clonotype was found a few times. This chain uses TRBV7-2 with TRBJ2-5; no firm D call. The CDR3 covers 14 residues. From germline, CDR1 is SGHTA and CDR2 FQGNSA. Trimming stripped 1 base from V and 5 bases from J, with 11 bases between. CDR3 residues: CASSLGFRSETQYF. CDR3 coding DNA: TGTGCCAGCAGCTTAGGGTTTCGGTCCGAGACCCAGTACTTC.

V usage is TRBV20-1 and J usage is TRBJ2-5; no clear D gene. CDR1 and CDR2 (germline): DFQATT, SNEGSKA (reference sequence). The CDR3 extends over 13 amino acids. V was clipped by 5 bases and J by 4 bases, with 14 bases between them. In DNA form, the CDR3 reads TGCAGTGCTTCCCCCGTCCTACTAGAGACCCAGTACTTC. This translates into CSASPVLLETQYF.

A few counts support this clonotype. V is TRBV20-1 and J is TRBJ2-3, with 8 bases that match TRBD2. CDR3 length equals 13 residues. With 3 bases clipped from V and 5 bases from J, the junction kept 4 bases outside the gene matches. Germline lookup yields CDR1 DFQATT and CDR2 SNEGSKA (reference sequence). In nucleotides, the CDR3 is TGCAGTGCTAGCGGGGGGGCTAGAGATACGCAGTATTTT. It is translated as CSASGGARDTQYF.

This clonotype was counted at least ten times. The gene calls are TRBV4-3 and TRBJ1-6; D perhaps matches TRBD1 (5 bases). Per the germline V gene, CDR1 is LGHNA and CDR2 is YSLEER. V shed 0 bases and J shed 10 bases, with 16 bases lying between them. The CDR3 spans 16 residues. The CDR3 reads CASSQEGFGANSPLHF. CDR3 DNA: TGCGCCAGCAGCCAAGAGGGTTTTGGGGCTAACTCACCCCTCCACTTT.

The chain recombines TRBV15 with TRBJ1-5, with a weak D call TRBD1 (6 bases). Trimming took 5 bases from V and 6 from J, leaving 11 bases between them. CDR1 is LNHNV and CDR2 is YYDKDF in the germline V gene (reference sequence). This CDR3 region has 13 residues. CDR3 sequence (DNA): TGTGCCACCAGCGCCCCAGGGGCTCAGCCCCAGCATTTT. Its protein product is CATSAPGAQPQHF.

The chain employs TRBV6-1 and TRBJ2-6, with D possibly TRBD2 on 6 matching bases. CDR3 size: 16 residues. Germline assignment: CDR1 MNHNS and CDR2 SASEGT. V gave up 10 bases and J gave up 8 bases, with 24 bases separating them. The CDR3 region has the DNA TGTGCCACCAGACTAGGGGCAGGCGGGGCGACCAACGTCCTGACTTTC. This translates into CATRLGAGGATNVLTF.

This clonotype was observed a few times. This chain links TRBV7-9 with TRBJ2-2; D is ambiguous. This CDR3 region has 14 residues. The germline CDR1 and CDR2 sequences are SEHNR and FQNEAQ (reference sequence). The ends were cut back, 2 bases at V and 6 bases at J, with 10 bases in the middle. This chain's CDR3 is CASSLRLEAGELFF. Written as DNA, the CDR3 is TGTGCCAGCAGCTTAAGATTAGAAGCCGGGGAGCTGTTTTTT.

The V call is TRBV5-1, the J call TRBJ2-7; 10 positions match TRBD2. CDR3 length: 16 amino acids. V shed 4 bases, J shed 2 bases, and the junction held 9 bases outside the gene matches. Germline V gene lookup returns CDR1 SGHRS and CDR2 YFSETQ. The DNA for the CDR3 is TGCGCCAGCAGCCGGGAGCTAGCGGGAGAAACCTACGAGCAGTACTTC. It encodes CASSRELAGETYEQYF.

This clonotype occurred many times. The V call is TRBV6-5, the J call TRBJ1-5; D may be TRBD1 (5 bases). The V and J ends lost 1 base and 7 bases respectively, with 20 bases between them. The V gene's germline CDR1 is MNHEY and CDR2 SVGAGI. CDR3 length: 17 residues. CDR3: CASSYFFSPEPGQPQHF. CDR3 bases: TGTGCCAGCAGTTACTTTTTCTCTCCTGAACCAGGGCAGCCCCAGCATTTT.